The T cell receptor (beta chain) described here comes from a study of memory CD4+ T cells and cytomegalovirus serostatus. Across the whole study: Healthy Belgian adult donors included roughly nine CMV-positive and some 24 CMV-negative people.

Single viable CD3+CD4+CD8-CD45RO+ cells were sorted as the memory CD4+ T cells. CD4+ T cells were isolated by positive magnetic selection. As regards this clone: Its target is unknown. Other DNA sequences in this sample translate to the same CDR3.

General study results and limits: The CMV-associated TCR signature appears largely within the CD4+ memory repertoire.

Sequenced by immunoSEQ multiplex PCR; TCRdb stores in-frame clones only, minus some. The sample yields about 82,000 clones, around 80% seen once. What was sequenced was memory CD4+ T cells from blood. This sequence originates from an adult in good health and CMV-seronegative.

CDR3 loop: CASSRQENQPQHF. The CDR3 DNA sequence: TGTGCCAGCAGTCGACAGGAAAATCAGCCCCAGCATTTT. V usage is TRBV7-9 and J usage is TRBJ1-5; TRBD1 is a possible D gene (6 bases). Germline CDR1 reads SEHNR; CDR2 reads FQNEAQ (reference sequence). The CDR3 totals 13 residues. The V end was cut by 6 bases, the J end by 4 bases, with 10 bases between.